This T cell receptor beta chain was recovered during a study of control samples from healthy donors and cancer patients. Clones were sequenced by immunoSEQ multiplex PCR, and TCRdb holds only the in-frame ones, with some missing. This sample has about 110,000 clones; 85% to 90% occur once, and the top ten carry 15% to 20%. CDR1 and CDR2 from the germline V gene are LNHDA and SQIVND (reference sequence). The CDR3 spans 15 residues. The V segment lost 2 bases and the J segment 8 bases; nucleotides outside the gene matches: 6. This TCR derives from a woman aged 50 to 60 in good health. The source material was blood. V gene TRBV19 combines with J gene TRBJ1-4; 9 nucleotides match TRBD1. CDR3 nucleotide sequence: TGTGCCAGTAGTATACTTCGGACAGGGGAGGAAAAACTGTTTTTT. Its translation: CASSILRTGEEKLFF. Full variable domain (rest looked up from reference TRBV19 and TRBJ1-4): DGGITQSPKYLFRKEGQNVTLSCEQNLNHDAMYWYRQDPGQGLRLIYYSQIVNDFQKGDIAEGYSVSREKKESFPLTVTSAQKNPTAFYLCASSILRTGEEKLFFGSGTQLSVL.